These 32 T cell receptor beta chains share one sample of origin, sequenced in a study of OX40 agonist ivuxolimab in advanced cancers. The protocol was immunoSEQ multiplex PCR, while the TCRdb copy is restricted to in-frame clones and leaves out a portion. The repertoire holds roughly 50,000 clones, around four fifths seen once, with 1.2% in the top ten. Sequenced material: CD4+ or CD8+ T cells sorted from blood, taken in a trial of the OX40 agonist ivuxolimab. These receptors were obtained from an adult with an advanced solid tumor such as melanoma, head and neck, liver or kidney cancer.

The rearrangement links TRBV20-1 to TRBJ2-5; D not resolved. The CDR3 runs to 11 residues. Germline values: CDR1 DFQATT, CDR2 SNEGSKA (reference sequence). Trimming pared 6 bases from V and 2 bases from J, leaving 7 bases between. CDR3 nucleotides: TGCAGTGCCGCCACACAAGAGACCCAGTACTTC. Amino acid sequence: CSAATQETQYF.

This rearrangement joins TRBV7-9 to TRBJ1-6, with TRBD1 identical over 7 bases. V shed 3 bases and J 10 bases; nucleotides not matched to a gene: 6. CDR3 size: 14 residues. Germline V gene lookup returns CDR1 SEHNR and CDR2 FQNEAQ (reference sequence). The CDR3, as DNA: TGTGCCAGCAGCTTGAACCCACAGGGGTCACCCCTCCACTTT. This encodes CASSLNPQGSPLHF.

V is TRBV7-2 and J is TRBJ1-4; D may be TRBD1 (5 bases). V was clipped by 5 bases and J by 6 bases, with 10 bases between them. The CDR3 is made up of 13 amino acids. Germline-derived CDR1 and CDR2 are SGHTA and FQGNSA. CDR3 bases: TGTGCCAGCAGCAAAGACAGCCATGAAAAACTGTTTTTT. It codes for CASSKDSHEKLFF. Drawing the rest from reference TRBV7-2 and TRBJ1-4, the complete variable domain is GAGVSQSPSNKVTEKGKDVELRCDPISGHTALYWYRQSLGQGLEFLIYFQGNSAPDKSGLPSDRFSAERTGGSVSTLTIQRTQQEDSAVYLCASSKDSHEKLFFGSGTQLSVL.

This chain joins TRBV2 and TRBJ2-2; TRBD2 might be the D (6 bases). From germline, CDR1 is SNHLY and CDR2 FYNNEI. This CDR3 has 17 amino acids. The germline V and J ends were trimmed by 2 bases and 3 bases, with 16 bases remaining between them. CDR3 coding DNA: TGTGCCAGCAGTGAACAGGAGGGACTTTTTTACACCGGGGAGCTGTTTTTT. Translating it yields CASSEQEGLFYTGELFF. Complete variable domain (other parts from reference TRBV2 and TRBJ2-2): EPEVTQTPSHQVTQMGQEVILRCVPISNHLYFYWYRQILGQKVEFLVSFYNNEISEKSEIFDDQFSVERPDGSNFTLKIRSTKLEDSAMYFCASSEQEGLFYTGELFFGEGSRLTVL.

The chain joins TRBV6-6 to TRBJ2-2; no clear D. V shed 5 bases and J shed 0 bases, with 13 bases lying between them. The CDR3 has 16 amino acids. Germline CDR1 and CDR2: MNHNY and SVGAGI (reference sequence). The CDR3 nucleotides are TGTGCCAGCAGTCGCGGTTCTTCCGCGAACACCGGGGAGCTGTTTTTT. Protein sequence: CASSRGSSANTGELFF.

The genes are TRBV6-6 and TRBJ2-7; D unresolved. Germline V CDR1 and CDR2: MNHNY, SVGAGI (reference sequence). The CDR3 is made up of 12 amino acids. V was pared by 6 bases and J by 6 bases, with 12 bases between. CDR3 residues: CASSPGRVEQYF. For the CDR3, the DNA is TGTGCCAGCAGCCCCGGCCGGGTCGAGCAGTACTTC.

With regard to this clone: Other DNA sequences within the sample encode an identical CDR3. The chain combines TRBV5-1 with TRBJ2-6, with a possible D match to TRBD2 (6 bases). The CDR3 is made up of 15 amino acids. Germline CDR1 and CDR2: SGHRS and YFSETQ. V was cut by 4 bases and J by 1 base, with 9 bases left in between. CDR3 region: CASSLGGSGANVLTF. DNA of the CDR3: TGCGCCAGCAGCCTGGGGGGATCTGGGGCCAACGTCCTGACTTTC.

This sequence joins TRBV5-1 and TRBJ1-1, with D perhaps TRBD1 (6 bases). The CDR3 has 16 amino acids. Trimming took off 0 bases at V and 0 bases at J, with 12 bases between the two ends. Germline V gene sequence: CDR1 SGHRS, CDR2 YFSETQ. In DNA form, the CDR3 reads TGCGCCAGCAGCTTGGGACAGGCGATTATGAACACTGAAGCTTTCTTT. Translation gives CASSLGQAIMNTEAFF.

The chain recombines TRBV28 with TRBJ1-4; D not resolved. Per germline, CDR1 MDHEN and CDR2 SYDVKM. V lost 6 bases to trimming and J lost 5 bases, with 7 bases between them. This CDR3 spans 12 amino acids. CDR3 bases: TGTGCCAGCAGGGTTTGGAATGAAAAACTGTTTTTT. Its translation: CASRVWNEKLFF.

The chain uses TRBV7-2 and TRBJ2-5; the match to TRBD2 covers 9 bases. The better agreement between TRBJ2-7 and the DNA end casts doubt on the J call. This CDR3 region has 15 residues. Per the germline V gene, CDR1 is SGHTA and CDR2 is FQGNSA. CDR3 DNA: TGTGCCAGCAGCTTTCTAGCGGGGCCCCCCTACGAGCAGTACTTC. Protein: CASSFLAGPPYEQYF.

The chain combines TRBV30 with TRBJ1-5, with TRBD1 identical over 7 bases. J lost 4 bases, V lost 5 bases, and 5 bases had no gene match. This CDR3 is 13 amino acids long. Germline CDR1 reads GTSNPN; CDR2 reads SVGIG (reference sequence). The CDR3 DNA sequence: TGTGCCTGGGCAGGGGGAAGAAATCAGCCCCAGCATTTT. Translation: CAWAGGRNQPQHF.

The chain is built from TRBV19 and TRBJ2-7; 9 nucleotides align to TRBD1. Trimming at V came to 5 bases and at J to 1 base, leaving 6 bases not matched to a gene. The CDR3 sequence is 15 residues long. CDR1 LNHDA and CDR2 SQIVND come from the germline V gene (reference sequence). CDR3 protein: CASSHFGQGSYEQYF. The CDR3 bases are TGTGCCAGTAGTCATTTTGGACAGGGGTCCTACGAGCAGTACTTC. Full variable domain (rest looked up from reference TRBV19 and TRBJ2-7): DGGITQSPKYLFRKEGQNVTLSCEQNLNHDAMYWYRQDPGQGLRLIYYSQIVNDFQKGDIAEGYSVSREKKESFPLTVTSAQKNPTAFYLCASSHFGQGSYEQYFGPGTRLTVT.

This chain links TRBV18 with TRBJ2-2; 8 bases agree with TRBD1. This CDR3 has 18 residues. Looked up from germline, CDR1 is KGHSH and CDR2 is LQKENI. J gave up 4 bases and V 1 base, and 11 bases lay outside the gene matches. The CDR3 loop reads CASSPLQTGGVGTGELFF. The CDR3, as DNA: TGTGCCAGCTCACCACTGCAAACAGGGGGAGTCGGCACCGGGGAGCTGTTTTTT.

The rearrangement links TRBV28 to TRBJ2-5; TRBD1 might be the D (6 bases). The CDR3 extends over 15 amino acids. Looked up from germline, CDR1 is MDHEN and CDR2 is SYDVKM. Trimming removed 4 bases at V and 4 bases at J, with 16 bases between. The CDR3 region has the DNA TGTGCCAGCAGTTCGAAAACAGGGTATGGAGAGACCCAGTACTTC. It translates to CASSSKTGYGETQYF.

The rearrangement uses TRBV19 and TRBJ2-3; 9 bases agree with TRBD2. CDR3 length equals 14 residues. V was pared by 7 bases and J by 5 bases, with 7 bases of the junction left unmatched. Germline V CDR1 and CDR2: LNHDA, SQIVND (reference sequence). The CDR3 here is CASNAAGGRDTQYF. In nucleotides, the CDR3 is TGTGCCAGTAACGCGGCGGGAGGGCGAGATACGCAGTATTTT. The whole variable domain, remainder taken from reference TRBV19 and TRBJ2-3, is DGGITQSPKYLFRKEGQNVTLSCEQNLNHDAMYWYRQDPGQGLRLIYYSQIVNDFQKGDIAEGYSVSREKKESFPLTVTSAQKNPTAFYLCASNAAGGRDTQYFGPGTRLTVL.

CDR3 in DNA: TGTGCCAGCAGCTCGGGACAGTTTAACGAGCAGTACTTC. This encodes CASSSGQFNEQYF. This chain joins TRBV5-5 and TRBJ2-7; 7 positions agree with TRBD1. The CDR3 loop spans 13 amino acids. CDR1 is SGHKS, CDR2 YYEKEE, per germline (reference sequence). V was clipped by 3 bases and J by 5 bases; unmatched bases: 5.

The J gene is TRBJ1-4, the V gene TRBV19; no clear D. The CDR3 consists of 16 residues. The ends were cut back, 0 bases at V and 0 bases at J, with 8 bases in the middle. CDR1 LNHDA and CDR2 SQIVND come from the germline V gene (reference sequence). In DNA, the CDR3 is TGTGCCAGTAGTATAGATCGGGCCGCAACTAATGAAAAACTGTTTTTT. Its translation is CASSIDRAATNEKLFF.

This chain connects TRBV30 to TRBJ1-6; 7 nucleotides match TRBD1. The CDR3 is 15 amino acids. Germline assignment: CDR1 GTSNPN and CDR2 SVGIG (reference sequence). V dropped 3 bases and J dropped 8; count of bases not matched to a gene: 10. Here the CDR3 reads CAWSGGQPGDSPLHF. CDR3 in DNA: TGTGCCTGGAGCGGGGGACAGCCCGGGGATTCACCCCTCCACTTT. Full variable domain (outside the CDR3, taken from reference TRBV30 and TRBJ1-6): SQTIHQWPATLVQPVGSPLSLECTVEGTSNPNLYWYRQAAGRGLQLLFYSVGIGQISSEVPQNLSASRPQDRQFILSSKKLLLSDSGFYLCAWSGGQPGDSPLHFGNGTRLTVT.

The rearrangement links TRBV18 to TRBJ1-1; tentative D call: TRBD1 (6 bases). V lost 1 base, J lost 11 bases, and 17 bases lay in between. The germline V gene encodes CDR1 KGHSH and CDR2 LQKENI. The CDR3 length is 14 residues. Here the CDR3 DNA reads TGTGCCAGCTCACCACACGGGGGCCTTCTGGATGCTTTCTTT. This encodes CASSPHGGLLDAFF.

This clone was counted between two and nine times. This sequence joins TRBV18 and TRBJ1-1; TRBD1 might be the D (6 bases). V was cut by 4 bases and J by 3 bases, with 9 bases left in between. This CDR3 spans 13 amino acids. Germline assignment: CDR1 KGHSH and CDR2 LQKENI. The CDR3, as DNA: TGTGCCAGCTCACTCTCAGGGGACACTGAAGCTTTCTTT. Translated: CASSLSGDTEAFF. Full variable domain (remainder filled in from reference TRBV18 and TRBJ1-1): NAGVMQNPRHLVRRRGQEARLRCSPMKGHSHVYWYRQLPEEGLKFMVYLQKENIIDESGMPKERFSAEFPKEGPSILRIQQVVRGDSAAYFCASSLSGDTEAFFGQGTRLTVV.

The V and J genes are TRBV7-6 and TRBJ2-3; D call uncertain. V was clipped by 1 base and J by 0 bases, with 11 bases between them. From germline, CDR1 is SGHVS and CDR2 FNYEAQ. The CDR3 is 16 amino acids. For the CDR3, the DNA is TGTGCCAGCAGCTTAGTGGGTGGTAAAAGCACAGATACGCAGTATTTT. Protein product: CASSLVGGKSTDTQYF.

In this sample, this clone turned up once. The rearrangement uses TRBV19 and TRBJ1-2; a possible D gene is TRBD1 (5 bases). CDR3 length: 13 amino acids. Germline-derived CDR1 and CDR2 are LNHDA and SQIVND (reference sequence). V gave up 3 bases and J gave up 7 bases, with 12 bases separating them. The CDR3 DNA reads as TGTGCCAGTAGTATTTTAAGGGGTGGTGGCTACACCTTC. Translation gives CASSILRGGGYTF.

The chain couples TRBV5-4 to TRBJ2-5; 16 bases are shared with TRBD2. CDR3 size: 17 residues. Trimming removed 4 bases from V and 4 bases from J; junction bases left unmatched: 7. Germline CDR1 and CDR2: SGHNT and YYREEE (reference sequence). This chain's CDR3 is CASSPGTSGRGGETQYF. CDR3 nucleotide sequence: TGTGCCAGCAGCCCAGGGACTAGCGGGAGGGGGGGAGAGACCCAGTACTTC.

V gene TRBV2 combines with J gene TRBJ1-5; no definite D call. The CDR3 runs 13 residues. Deletions cut 8 bases from V and 4 bases from J, with 12 bases between. The germline V gene encodes CDR1 SNHLY and CDR2 FYNNEI. CDR3 sequence reads: CASSGPKNQPQHF. The DNA of the CDR3 is TGTGCCAGCTCTGGACCAAAAAATCAGCCCCAGCATTTT.

The chain combines TRBV5-4 with TRBJ1-5; possible D gene TRBD1, 6 bases. V was clipped by 4 bases and J by 3 bases, with 11 bases between them. The length of the CDR3 is 14 residues. CDR1 is SGHNT, CDR2 YYREEE, per germline (reference sequence). DNA for the CDR3: TGTGCCAGCAGCCCGGACAGTTCCAATCAGCCCCAGCATTTT. Protein: CASSPDSSNQPQHF.

The chain recombines TRBV29-1 with TRBJ2-1; no clear D. With 3 bases removed from V and 9 bases from J, the gap between germline ends came to 12 bases. The CDR3 totals 12 residues. Germline CDR1 SQVTM, CDR2 ANQGSEA. CDR3 protein: CSVDYAGGEQFF. CDR3 DNA: TGCAGCGTTGATTATGCTGGCGGTGAGCAGTTCTTC.

The rearrangement joins TRBV6-5 to TRBJ2-7, with D perhaps matching TRBD1 or TRBD2 (5 bases each). Trimming shortened V by 4 bases and J by 6 bases, and 16 bases separated the two germline ends. Looked up from germline, CDR1 is MNHEY and CDR2 is SVGAGI. This CDR3 is built from 14 residues. This chain's CDR3 is CASSSPGQSAEQYF. The CDR3, as DNA: TGTGCCAGCAGTTCCCCGGGGCAGAGCGCCGAGCAGTACTTC.

This chain links TRBV11-1 with TRBJ2-7, with D unclear. Between the trimmed V and J ends, which lost 2 bases and 2 bases, there was a span of 10 bases. This CDR3 has 14 amino acids. Germline CDR1 and CDR2: SGHAT and FQDESV (reference sequence). The CDR3 nucleotides read TGTGCCAGCAGCTTAACCGACCGCACCTACGAGCAGTACTTC. Its translation is CASSLTDRTYEQYF.

J is TRBJ2-1 and V is TRBV19; TRBD1 is a possible D gene (6 bases). The germline V and J ends were trimmed by 10 bases and 5 bases, with 24 bases remaining between them. Per germline, CDR1 LNHDA and CDR2 SQIVND (reference sequence). CDR3 length: 16 residues. Here the CDR3 DNA reads TGTGCCACCAAACAGGGCCTAAGTTTCCCCAACAATGAGCAGTTCTTC. It is translated as CATKQGLSFPNNEQFF.

A few counts support this clone. The V gene is TRBV10-3, the J gene TRBJ2-2, with D perhaps TRBD1 or TRBD2 (5 bases each). CDR3 length: 15 amino acids. The germline CDR1 and CDR2 sequences are ENHRY and SYGVKD. V shed 3 bases and J shed 1 base, with 9 bases lying between them. The CDR3 nucleotides read TGTGCCATCAGTGATGGGACCGTGAACACCGGGGAGCTGTTTTTT. Translating gives CAISDGTVNTGELFF.

The chain carries TRBV30 and TRBJ1-4; 9 nucleotides line up with TRBD1. Germline CDR1 GTSNPN, CDR2 SVGIG (reference sequence). Trimming at V came to 0 bases and at J to 6 bases, leaving 8 bases not matched to a gene. The CDR3 is 16 amino acids. The CDR3 sequence is CAWSVVSGTGHEKLFF. The DNA for the CDR3 is TGTGCCTGGAGTGTAGTAAGTGGGACAGGGCATGAAAAACTGTTTTTT.

This chain links TRBV19 with TRBJ2-3; 8 bases are a match to TRBD1. This CDR3 is built from 15 residues. V gave up 3 bases and J gave up 4 bases; unmatched junction bases: 6. CDR1 is LNHDA, CDR2 SQIVND, per germline (reference sequence). CDR3: CASSIPGQGADTQYF. The CDR3 nucleotides read TGTGCCAGTAGTATCCCCGGACAGGGCGCAGATACGCAGTATTTT.